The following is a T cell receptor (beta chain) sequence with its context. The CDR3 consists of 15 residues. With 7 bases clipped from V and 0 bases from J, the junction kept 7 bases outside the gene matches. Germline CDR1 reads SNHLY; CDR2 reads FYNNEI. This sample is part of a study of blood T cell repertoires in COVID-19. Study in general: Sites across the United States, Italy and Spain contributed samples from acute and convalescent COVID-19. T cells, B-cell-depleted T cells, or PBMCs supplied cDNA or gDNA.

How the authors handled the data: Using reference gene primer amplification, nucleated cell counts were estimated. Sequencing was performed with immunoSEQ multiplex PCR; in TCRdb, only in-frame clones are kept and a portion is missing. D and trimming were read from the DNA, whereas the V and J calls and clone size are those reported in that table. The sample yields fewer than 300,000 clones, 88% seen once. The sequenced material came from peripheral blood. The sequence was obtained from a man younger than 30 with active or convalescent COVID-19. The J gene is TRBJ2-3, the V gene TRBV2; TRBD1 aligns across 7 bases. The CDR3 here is CASKSGTASTDTQYF. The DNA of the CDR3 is TGTGCCAGCAAATCCGGGACAGCGAGCACAGATACGCAGTATTTT.